This T cell receptor (beta chain) was documented in a study of cytomegalovirus exposure and HLA in healthy donors (dated by TCRdb to between 2016 and 2019). In the study overall: In an earlier analysis of under 600 of the donors, 276 Gb of sequence data and some 100 million unique TCR beta sequences from 180 million or so T cells were reported. Approximately 300 gigabases of sequencing data and around 88 million unique TCR sequences made up an early release that covered about 640 HLA-typed donors. The genetic ancestry cluster associated with self-reported Caucasian donors included 65% to 90% of the approximately 400 genotyped donors. The study aimed to test whether signatures of past pathogen exposure could be identified by cataloging public T cell receptors. The T cell repertoires of 670 or so subjects were profiled by immunosequencing and related to cytomegalovirus serostatus. In addition to the first cohort of several hundred subjects, a separate validation cohort of 120 different subjects was used. The study combined high-throughput TCR immunosequencing, statistical association of individual TCRs with disease status, and machine learning to predict cytomegalovirus infection status. A later analysis re-analyzed previously published TCR beta repertoires from about 600 donors and added high-resolution HLA genotyping to study TCR occurrence patterns. Rather than using new phenotypic data, the later analysis identified candidate immune exposures from TCR beta sequences and from how often those sequences occurred across donors. To decide whether each TCR beta V gene segment behaved as functional or pseudogenic, an earlier analysis of fewer than 750 of the donors relied on high-throughput TCR beta sequencing. Donor age, sex, ethnicity and CMV serostatus were compiled alongside the repertoire data. A later genetic analysis took genome-wide SNP genotypes for about three fifths of the 666 donors and used that subset as a discovery cohort. Every repertoire in the discovery cohort had been generated on one and the same sequencing platform. Both class I and class II loci were covered by HLA typing, at four-digit resolution. Typing coverage varied by locus: about 629-640 donors for A, B, C, DRB1 and DQB1; 500 to 550 for DQA1; approximately 610 for DPA1; around 450 for DPB1. Four or five DR-DQ haplotypes were handled as single units for association and clustering because linkage in the cohort was strong. Among roughly 370 genotyped donors of the cohort, an average of around 240,000 unique TCR beta nucleotide sequences were sequenced per donor, 15% to 20% of them non-productive.

Preparation of the library involved the immunoSEQ multiplex PCR assay. The multiplex PCR relied on a mix of 60 forward primers for TCR Vbeta segments and 13 reverse primers for TCR Jbeta segments. The CDR3 region of rearranged TCR beta genes was amplified from genomic DNA by a multiplex PCR assay. On the Illumina HiSeq System, the amplified TCR beta libraries were sequenced as 87-base-pair reads. The authors' pipeline ran thus. In a later analysis, some 80 million unique TCR beta chains were counted across the roughly 700 repertoires, and roughly 10 million of these chains were shared by at least two donors. Raw reads were error-corrected and collapsed into unique sequences with a nearest-neighbor algorithm that merged closely related sequences to remove PCR and sequencing errors. CDR3 sequences were aligned to IMGT reference sequences to assign V, D and J gene segments. For a sequence to be retained, at least a six-nucleotide match to both a V gene segment and a J gene segment was required. A rearrangement was called productive if the CDR3 had no stop codons and remained in frame with V and J, and every other rearrangement was called non-productive. CDR3 was defined by IMGT convention, running from the second conserved V-encoded cysteine to the conserved J-encoded phenylalanine. The earlier analysis of 500 to 750 of the donors excluded any sequence lacking an unambiguous match to a single V gene segment. In an earlier analysis of 500 to 750 of the donors, V segments were called functional above 56.7% productive rearrangements and were called segregating when the between-donor standard deviation exceeded 5%. A statistical classification framework was built for diagnosing cytomegalovirus status from the catalog of TCR beta chain sequences. In a later analysis, TCR nucleotide sequences were compared against IMGT/GENE-DB human TR gene sequences so that V and J genes could be assigned. In a later analysis, CDR3 sequences and most-parsimonious VDJ recombination scenarios were assigned using the TCRdist pipeline. In a later analysis, each TCR beta chain was defined by its CDR3 amino acid sequence together with its V-gene family, and reads without a unique V-gene family were excluded. To address suspected cross-contamination and a sequencing artifact, a later analysis removed some 620 highly shared, low-generation-probability nucleotide sequences. In a later analysis, a clonal expansion index was calculated for each public chain from normalized within-repertoire ranks of inferred template counts. In a later analysis, generation probabilities were computed using a VDJ recombination model fitted to out-of-frame rearrangements, and the results were checked against IGoR. In a later analysis, hypergeometric tests were used to score TCR-TCR, TCR-HLA and TCR-CMV co-occurrence, with a repertoire-size bias correction applied to TCR pairs. In a later analysis, false discovery rates were estimated by permuting HLA or CMV assignments 20 times. In a later analysis, co-occurring TCRs were grouped using DBSCAN, and TCRdist sequence similarity was added for clustering within HLA-allele-positive subsets. Co-occurrence clustering excluded repertoires with fewer than 30,000 or more than 120,000 public chains, plus five with anomalous nucleotide sharing. TCRdb stores this immuneACCESS table with in-frame sequences only. Part of the clones is absent; in the studies checked, under half of the shortfall reflects unresolved V genes, and no reason is known for the rest. V and J calls plus clone size are reproduced from that table; the DNA served to infer D and trimming. This sample lists over 60,000 clones; about 75% were detected once. Clones ranked in the top ten supply roughly 12% of the sample.

Regarding this clone: No antigen is known for it. No per-base quality is available; no much larger clone lies one base away.

CDR1 SGHTA and CDR2 FQGNSA were looked up in the germline V gene. CDR3 length: 16 amino acids, cysteine to phenylalanine. The read is trimmed to its CDR3 DNA, 48 bases read in frame from base 1. For this chain, trimming is 1 base at the V end and 1 base at the J end, and the number of junction bases without a gene match is 4. The cohort was made up of 666 healthy bone marrow donors. Cohort members were all nominally healthy when sampled, although unrecorded immune exposures were likely present. The donor tested CMV seronegative, placing the donor among the 350 or so seronegative members of the cohort. Every donor gave a peripheral blood sample, and the peripheral blood mononuclear cells from that sample were used for TCR beta sequencing. The Qiagen DNeasy Blood Extraction Kit was used to extract genomic DNA from the blood cell samples. The paper as a whole reports these results and caveats: Only TCR beta chains were sequenced in this cohort, and the absence of alpha or paired-chain data limited detectable features. A total of fewer than 200 TCR beta chains were listed by the study as associated with cytomegalovirus. HLA typing was unavailable for some donors at each locus, so association tests used only the typed subset. When HLA alleles, especially DR and DQ, strongly co-occurred, TCR associations were difficult to assign to individual alleles. Some IMGT-functional V segments, including TRBV6-2 and TRBV6-3, could not be distinguished by the 87-base-pair reads and were therefore excluded. Roughly uniform sequencing depth across donors was assumed in presence/absence analyses, although this assumption may not hold. V-gene and J-gene trimming of TCR beta chains was associated with a missense DCLRE1C variant in a later genetic analysis, and the association was replicated in an independent cohort. In vitro tests confirmed that three of the cytomegalovirus-associated TCR beta chains recognize cytomegalovirus antigens. A later analysis associated 15,000 to 20,000 TCR beta sequences with specific HLA alleles at a false discovery rate of 0.05. A further reported finding was that TCR beta sequences accurately predicted the HLA-A and HLA-B alleles for most subjects in the first cohort. The classifier was reported to diagnose cytomegalovirus status with high specificity and sensitivity in both the original and validation cohorts. Over 15 rarely observed V segments, including chromosome 9 orphons, were excluded from the earlier analysis of about 610 of the donors because counts were too low. According to a later genetic analysis, donors in an Asian-associated ancestry cluster had fewer N-insertions in productive TCRs than the approximately 690-donor mean. The authors suggested that the approach could potentially be extended to other disease states and immunological phenotypes. In a later analysis, most CMV-associated TCR beta chains were found to appear HLA-restricted, with HLA associations seemingly driven largely by CMV exposure. In a later analysis, TCR association rates were found to vary across HLA loci, with the most associated TCRs seen for DRB1 alleles and the fewest for HLA-C alleles. Broadly in line with IMGT annotations, most TCR beta V segments showed up in productive rearrangements about 87% or about 30% of the time in an earlier analysis of 587 of the donors. In a later analysis, several top co-occurrence clusters were reported to appear linked to parvovirus B19, influenza, CMV and Epstein-Barr virus. Linkage disequilibrium might explain the correlated functional status among segregating V segments, but an unknown experimental factor could not be ruled out. For the cohort, immune exposure information was limited to CMV serostatus. The sequencing pipeline was judged likely to have produced a cluster of highly shared sequence variants as a technical artifact. Most TCR sequences were observed very rarely across donors, whereas some public TCRs were present in many individuals. Compared with equally common non-associated chains, HLA-associated TCR beta chains in a later analysis were more clonally expanded and had lower generation probabilities.

The V and J genes are TRBV7-2 and TRBJ2-3; 8 central bases correspond to TRBD2. Sequences were obtained from PBMCs. This clonotype originated in a man between 65 and 85 years old in good health and CMV-seronegative. The CDR3 reads as follows: CASSLGGRGGTDTQYF. The DNA reads TGTGCCAGCAGCTTAGGAGGGCGGGGGGGCACAGATACGCAGTATTTT.